Listed below are T cell receptor beta chains from one sample, sequenced in a study of graft-versus-host responses after intestinal transplantation. Libraries were prepared by immunoSEQ multiplex PCR; TCRdb keeps only in-frame clonotypes and omits some of them. This sample carries about 110,000 clones, roughly 92% of them seen once, and the ten largest clones take 0.23%. The antigens these receptors bind are not known. The starting material was unstimulated CD4+ T cells sorted from spleen or lymph node cells, obtained before transplant. All receptors derive from a human donor who was the organ donor for an intestinal transplant. Both conserved end residues are trimmed from each CDR3. The order of the fields is D gene, V gene, J gene, CDR3 protein. D genes are given only for firm matches.

>-|TRBV18|TRBJ1-1
ASSPGEGQNTEAF
>-|TRBV5-1|TRBJ2-7
ASSLALRAEQY
>TRBD2|TRBV9|TRBJ2-1
ASSASGSSYNEQF
>-|TRBV28|TRBJ1-3
ASSLSPNREPGNTIY
>TRBD2|TRBV6-5|TRBJ2-5
ASRLSAGVWETQY
>TRBD1|TRBV29-1|TRBJ1-2
SVEGPGQAYGYT
>-|TRBV28|TRBJ2-7
ASSPSYYEQY
>-|TRBV7-2|TRBJ2-7
ASSPQGRSYEQY
>-|TRBV9|TRBJ1-1
ASSVDRRDTEAF
>-|TRBV20-1|TRBJ2-7
SASHDYEQY
>TRBD1|TRBV5-1|TRBJ2-3
ASSLDRGVTDTQY
>TRBD1|TRBV2|TRBJ1-5
ASSAGTGNQPQH
>-|TRBV11-2|TRBJ2-7
ASSFPGGEQY
>TRBD2|TRBV29-1|TRBJ2-1
SVASGRVNEQF
>TRBD1|TRBV7-2|TRBJ2-1
ASSLFTGATTIEQF
>TRBD1|TRBV18|TRBJ1-3
ASFAQGSGNTIY
>-|TRBV5-1|TRBJ2-7
ASSHGPAYEQY
>-|TRBV5-1|TRBJ2-2
ASSLLTGMLVELF
>-|TRBV11-2|TRBJ1-1
ASSLEGVGGTEAF
>-|TRBV7-8|TRBJ2-5
ASRPEVGETQY
>TRBD2|TRBV9|TRBJ2-3
ASGVGGSTDTQY
>-|TRBV7-8|TRBJ2-7
ASRPFQVFDEQY
>-|TRBV6-4|TRBJ2-5
ASSNRGQETQY
>-|TRBV21-1|TRBJ2-7
ASSKENTISYEQY
>TRBD1|TRBV2|TRBJ2-2
ASTRDRGTGELF
>TRBD2|TRBV4-3|TRBJ2-3
ASSIGLAASTDTQY
>-|TRBV28|TRBJ2-7
ASSLREYEQY
>TRBD1|TRBV30|TRBJ1-2
AWSVRTGGGYT
>-|TRBV28|TRBJ2-7
ASSLTRYEQY
>TRBD1|TRBV5-6|TRBJ1-1
ASSLRDRVEAF
>TRBD1|TRBV28|TRBJ2-3
ASSLTTGSGSTQY
>TRBD2|TRBV7-2|TRBJ2-2
ASSFGTSGNDGELF
>-|TRBV10-3|TRBJ1-1
AISRREMNTEAF
>-|TRBV27|TRBJ1-4
ASSFWKGNEKLF
>-|TRBV9|TRBJ2-3
ASSDARLGSTDTQY
>-|TRBV7-9|TRBJ1-1
ASSPGTKNTEAF
>-|TRBV14|TRBJ2-5
ASSPNQETQY
>-|TRBV30|TRBJ1-2
AWSAERTSSYT
>-|TRBV7-2|TRBJ2-5
ASSKGYLETQY
>-|TRBV6-6|TRBJ1-1
ASHAGKKSEAF
>-|TRBV4-3|TRBJ1-1
ASSQVGGTEAF
>-|TRBV7-2|TRBJ2-3
ASSLVGLRGDTQY
>-|TRBV28|TRBJ2-7
ASSLYGVGYEQY
>-|TRBV5-1|TRBJ1-2
ASSLNRGEDGYT
>TRBD2|TRBV11-2|TRBJ2-7
ASSLDSSGRAGHEQY
>-|TRBV7-3|TRBJ2-5
ASSSSGLETQY
>TRBD1|TRBV6-5|TRBJ1-1
ASSYRGLNTEAF
>TRBD2|TRBV4-2|TRBJ2-3
ASSQVTATSGGDTQY
>-|TRBV7-9|TRBJ2-1
ASSLRGVPAYNEQF
>-|TRBV7-3|TRBJ2-6
ASNAYSRLQSRANVLT
>TRBD1|TRBV18|TRBJ2-3
ASSRDRAQDTQY
>TRBD2|TRBV12-5|TRBJ2-7
AIPRTSGSYEQY
>-|TRBV6-5|TRBJ2-5
ASKPFYGSGTQY
>-|TRBV10-3|TRBJ2-7
AISDLGGYEQY
>TRBD1|TRBV6-1|TRBJ2-5
ASSELPGQGFETQY
>-|TRBV11-2|TRBJ2-7
ASSLSGTGSYEQY
>-|TRBV7-2|TRBJ1-2
ASSSDRRDGYT
>TRBD2|TRBV27|TRBJ2-1
ASSPGLAGVSYNEQF
>-|TRBV5-1|TRBJ2-1
ASSLPYNEQF